Listed below are T cell receptor beta chains from one sample, sequenced in a study of regulatory T cells in long-lasting Graves disease. TCRdb ran MiXCR on the multiplex PCR reads and lists one entry per CDR3 protein. The sample has 650,000 to 850,000 distinct CDR3 sequences, around 30% seen once. Sequenced material: peripheral blood mononuclear cells (PBMCs), taken when the disease was refractory, from a patient treated with antithyroid drugs. The receptor set was obtained from a female donor with Graves disease. The CDR3 runs from the conserved cysteine through the conserved F or W. The D gene is left open where the match is weak. Size tells how often a clone was seen (once, few, many) or the class of an expanded clone, and some rows leave it out.

V	D	J	size	DNA	CDR3
TRBV30	.	TRBJ1-2	few	TGTGCCTGGAGTACCGGGACAAACTATGGCTACACCTTC	CAWSTGTNYGYTF
TRBV7-9	.	TRBJ1-2	.	TGTGCCAGCAGTTTTGAGACAGAGTTATATGGCTACACCTTC	CASSFETELYGYTF
TRBV4-1	.	TRBJ2-7	many	TGTGCCAGCAGTCAGACCGGGGCGGGAGAGCAGTACTTC	CASSQTGAGEQYF
TRBV2	.	TRBJ1-2	many	TGTGCCAGCAGTGAGGGAACTAACTATGGCTACACCTTC	CASSEGTNYGYTF
TRBV7-6	.	TRBJ1-1	few	TGTGCCAGCAGCTTAGGCGTCCCTGGAGCTGAAGCTTTCTTT	CASSLGVPGAEAFF
TRBV19	.	TRBJ1-1	few	TGTGCCAGTTCGGCAGGGCCGAACACTGAAGCTTTCTTT	CASSAGPNTEAFF
TRBV28	.	TRBJ1-1	many	TGTGCCAGCGAATCGATGAACACTGAAGCTTTCTTT	CASESMNTEAFF
TRBV20-1	.	TRBJ2-5	many	TGCAGTGCTAACCCCTTAGGATACCAAGAGACCCAGTACTTC	CSANPLGYQETQYF
TRBV20-1	.	TRBJ2-4	.	TGCAGTGCTAATTCCGGGGACATTCAGTACTTC	CSANSGDIQYF
TRBV14	.	TRBJ1-1	once	TGTGCCAGCAGCCAAGAGGCGGTGGGGTACGCTTTCTTT	CASSQEAVGYAFF
TRBV6-1	TRBD1	TRBJ1-5	.	TGTGCCAGCAGTGCGTCGGGACAGAGGCGTCAGCCCCAGCATTTT	CASSASGQRRQPQHF
TRBV12-3/TRBV12-4	TRBD1	TRBJ1-1	few	TGTGCCAGCAGTCCCAGGGGGCTTGCCACTGAAGCTTTCTTT	CASSPRGLATEAFF
TRBV13	TRBD2	TRBJ2-1	.	TGTGCCAGCGGAATCAAGAAGGGCGGGAGCTCCTACAATGAGCAGTTCTTC	CASGIKKGGSSYNEQFF
TRBV28	.	TRBJ1-1	.	TGTGCCAGCAGTTCCATTTCTCGGGAGTTGTCCCCTGAAGCTTTCTTT	CASSSISRELSPEAFF
TRBV9	TRBD2	TRBJ2-5	.	TGTGCCAGCAGCGTTAAAGGACTAGCGAGAGAGACCCAGTACTTC	CASSVKGLARETQYF
TRBV7-9	.	TRBJ1-5	once	TGTGCCAGCAGCGGAACTAGATCCCCCGGGCAGCCCCAGCATTTT	CASSGTRSPGQPQHF